This T cell receptor (beta chain) was retrieved from a study of cytomegalovirus exposure and HLA in healthy donors. Broader study findings: The authors judged a highly shared variant cluster likely a sequencing artifact. Presence/absence analysis assumed near-uniform sequencing depth across donors.

Primers for the PCR totalled 60 Vbeta and 13 Jbeta. The protocol was immunoSEQ multiplex PCR, while the TCRdb copy is restricted to in-frame clones and leaves out a portion. The sample has 50,000 to 70,000 clones. As regards this clone: Antigen specificity is unknown.

Material for sequencing was PBMCs. The sequence was collected from a woman aged 18-30 years in good health and CMV-seronegative.

CDR3 bases: TGTGCCGCAAAGACAGGGGCTGGCACTGAAGCTTTCTTT. Protein: CAAKTGAGTEAFF. The chain couples TRBV10-3 to TRBJ1-1; the match to TRBD1 covers 8 bases. The CDR3 totals 13 residues. Germline values: CDR1 ENHRY, CDR2 SYGVKD. V lost 11 bases and J lost 4; bases outside the gene matches: 9.